The text below deals with one T cell receptor (beta chain). This clonotype occurred many times. It has no known antigen specificity. Base qualities are not recorded, but no much larger clone differs from it by a single base. The entry originates in a study of identical twins (dated by TCRdb to about 2016). Describing the broader study: The study deep-sequenced TCR alpha and beta repertoires from monozygotic twins, unrelated adults of various ages and cord blood to test whether fetal clonotypes persist. To rule out contamination, the twin experiments were replicated at different times with different library preparation protocols.

Overall study outcomes, separate from this receptor: Zero-insertion analyses could be partly confounded by invariant T cells such as MAIT and iNKT, although diverse VJ usage argued against such confounding for most clonotypes. Abundant cord blood beta clonotypes carried fewer insertions; young adult naive repertoires showed a weaker similar trend, while memory repertoires showed none. Compared with coincidental sharing between unrelated individuals, out-of-frame TCR alpha sequences shared between twins had an excess of sequences with low generation probability. The excess sharing between twins in beta out-of-frame sequences was weaker because fewer shared sequences reduced the signal-to-noise ratio. Because the same donors could not be followed over many years, the conclusions depended on cross-sectional statistical analysis. Recombination models systematically underestimated out-of-frame TCR alpha sharing in monozygotic twins but agreed with sharing between unrelated individuals.

Every donor was a healthy Caucasian. The study also sequenced three unrelated non-twin adults: a male aged 18 to 30, a male aged 50 to 59 and a female aged 50 to 59. Using Miltenyi CD45RO+ enrichment and human naive T-cell isolation kits, memory (CD45RO+) and naive T cells were isolated from PBMC. The library was made by 5' RACE. For sequencing, an Illumina HiSeq 2000 was employed. Template switching introduced a universal primer binding site; the final cDNA contained a unique molecular identifier, enabling accurate counting of TCR cDNA molecules. Specific primers in the conserved constant-segment region were used to synthesize first-strand cDNA for the TCR alpha and beta chains. To control for contamination, each cDNA library was double barcoded with a SMART-Mk sample barcode plus Illumina barcodes. TruSeq adapter sequences and Illumina sample barcodes were added in two successive PCR steps. TCR alpha and beta cDNA libraries were sequenced on the Illumina HiSeq platform with custom primers. On the study's bioinformatics: MiGEC was used to process raw reads and extract unique molecular identifiers, and MiXCR was used to find CDR3 positions. Recombination models were inferred per individual with the repgenHMM and IGoR tools using an EM algorithm. Shared clonotypes were analyzed with the tcR package in R, and sharing was normalized by the product of cloneset sizes. To study raw recombination without the effects of thymic and clonal selection, out-of-frame nonproductive sequences were analyzed. TCRdb reprocessed the public reads (quality trimming at Q25 with fastp, clone calling with MiXCR) and kept in-frame beta chains. Here each entry gathers all rows of one CDR3 protein and keeps the most common genes and DNA. TCRdb's processing, not the authors' own work, is the source of the V and J calls. The sample contains under 450,000 distinct CDR3 sequences, 18% of them found a single time. The ten largest make up around 12% of the sample.

Sequenced sample: naive T cells sorted from blood. This sample's cell subset or site label indicates: cells isolated with a human naive T-cell isolation kit. The clonotype originates from a man aged 50 or older in good health.

The CDR3 region reads CASTKQGYEQYF. Read as DNA, the sequence is TGTGCCAGCACTAAACAGGGGTACGAGCAGTACTTC. This chain joins TRBV6-5 to TRBJ2-7; the central 7 bases match TRBD1. In the germline V gene, CDR1 corresponds to MNHEY and CDR2 to SVGAGI. Including the terminal cysteine and phenylalanine, the CDR3 comprises 12 residues. Of all the DNA, just the CDR3 is kept, 36 bases in frame from base 1. V loses 7 bases at its end and J loses 4 bases; junction bases beyond the gene matches: 4.